This T cell receptor beta chain was obtained from a study of blood T cell repertoires in COVID-19. Study background: The cDNA or gDNA used as material had been derived from T cells, B-cell-depleted T cells, or PBMCs.

Under the authors' procedure: Amplification of reference gene primers was used by the study to estimate nucleated cell counts. Using immunoSEQ multiplex PCR, the repertoire was profiled, and TCRdb retains in-frame clones only, with some absent. The V and J calls and clone size are taken from that table; D and trimming were inferred from the DNA. This sample has roughly 300,000 clones; approximately 84% occur once, and the top ten carry 1.4% to 1.5%. This CDR3 is built from 14 residues. V lost 1 base and J lost 6, with 10 bases in between. Germline values: CDR1 LNHNV, CDR2 YYDKDF (reference sequence).

The sequenced sample was peripheral blood. This TCR was recovered from a human donor with COVID-19, enrolled during active disease. The donor label of this sample is uncertain. The chain is built from TRBV15 and TRBJ2-1; D call uncertain. This CDR3 is CATSRVYAGNEQFF. CDR3 in DNA: TGTGCCACCAGCAGAGTCTATGCCGGCAATGAGCAGTTCTTC. Together with reference TRBV15 and TRBJ2-1, the CDR3 gives the full variable domain: DAMVIQNPRYQVTQFGKPVTLSCSQTLNHNVMYWYQQKSSQAPKLLFHYYDKDFNNEADTPDNFQSRRPNTSFCFLDIRSPGLGDTAMYLCATSRVYAGNEQFFGPGTRLTVL.